A selection of T cell receptor beta chains follows, all from one sample in a study of cytomegalovirus exposure and HLA in healthy donors. Libraries were prepared by immunoSEQ multiplex PCR; TCRdb keeps only in-frame clonotypes and omits some of them. The data contain 150,000 to 200,000 clones, roughly 74% of them singletons. Sequencing input: PBMCs. The receptors come from a woman in her thirties or forties in good health and CMV-seropositive. The CDR3 runs from the conserved cysteine through the conserved F or W. A D gene is named only where the DNA matches it firmly. Expanded clones are given a class, and other clones once, few, many or no size at all.

J gene | D gene | clone size | V gene | CDR3 protein | CDR3 DNA
TRBJ2-5 | TRBD1 | - | TRBV28 | CASSFTSTGKETQYF | TGTGCCAGCAGTTTCACCTCGACAGGGAAGGAGACCCAGTACTTC
TRBJ2-7 | - | - | TRBV21-1 | CASSKFGDNSYEQYF | TGTGCCAGCAGCAAGTTTGGGGACAACTCCTACGAGCAGTACTTC
TRBJ2-2 | TRBD2 | - | TRBV30 | CACWGVAGVAGELFF | TGTGCCTGCTGGGGTGTAGCGGGAGTCGCCGGGGAGCTGTTTTTT
TRBJ2-2 | TRBD2 | - | TRBV11-3 | CASSLGAGGAGELFF | TGTGCCAGCAGCCTGGGAGCGGGAGGGGCCGGGGAGCTGTTTTTT
TRBJ2-5 | - | - | TRBV20-1 | CSARETQYF | TGCAGTGCGAGGGAGACCCAGTACTTC
TRBJ1-5 | TRBD1 | - | TRBV6-1 | CASSGGQGVGKQPQHF | TGTGCCAGCAGTGGGGGACAGGGGGTCGGGAAACAGCCCCAGCATTTT
TRBJ1-5 | - | - | TRBV16 | CASSQFTGGPNQPQHF | TGTGCCAGCAGCCAATTTACGGGGGGACCTAATCAGCCCCAGCATTTT
TRBJ1-5 | - | - | TRBV27 | CASSPYLQGYSNQPQHF | TGTGCCAGCAGTCCCTACCTTCAGGGATATAGCAATCAGCCCCAGCATTTT
TRBJ1-1 | - | many | TRBV10-3 | CAISESQGAEAFF | TGTGCCATCAGTGAGTCTCAGGGTGCTGAAGCTTTCTTT
TRBJ1-5 | - | - | TRBV19 | CASSLEPNQPQHF | TGTGCCAGTAGCCTAGAACCCAATCAGCCCCAGCATTTT
TRBJ2-3 | TRBD2 | few | TRBV7-2 | CASSTSGIPDTQYF | TGTGCCAGCAGCACTAGCGGGATTCCAGATACGCAGTATTTT
TRBJ1-1 | TRBD1 | - | TRBV18 | CASSPLGTDSTEAFF | TGTGCCAGCTCACCACTCGGGACAGACTCCACTGAAGCTTTCTTT
TRBJ2-5 | - | - | TRBV6-1 | CASGTRNQETQYF | TGTGCCAGCGGAACGCGGAACCAAGAGACCCAGTACTTC
TRBJ1-2 | - | few | TRBV4-3 | CASSTTDYGYTF | TGCGCCAGCTCCACCACGGACTATGGCTACACCTTC
TRBJ2-2 | TRBD2 | - | TRBV6-1 | CASITSGPTGELFF | TGTGCCAGCATAACTAGCGGGCCCACCGGGGAGCTGTTTTTT
TRBJ1-6 | - | - | TRBV27 | CASSETWSNSPLHF | TGTGCCAGCAGCGAAACTTGGAGTAATTCACCCCTCCACTTT
TRBJ2-1 | TRBD2 | - | TRBV7-3 | CASSLMLTGLELSGYNEQFF | TGTGCCAGCAGCTTAATGTTAACGGGACTAGAACTCTCGGGATACAATGAGCAGTTCTTC
TRBJ2-3 | - | - | TRBV19 | CASSITAGYRGTDTQYF | TGTGCCAGTAGTATAACTGCGGGATATCGGGGCACAGATACGCAGTATTTT
TRBJ1-2 | - | few | TRBV5-4 | CASSHPDRYGYTF | TGTGCCAGCAGTCACCCCGACAGATATGGCTACACCTTC
TRBJ2-7 | TRBD1 | - | TRBV2 | CASRSPHRGLREEQYF | TGTGCCAGCAGATCCCCCCACAGGGGGCTACGTGAGGAGCAGTACTTC
TRBJ1-4 | - | - | TRBV28 | CASSPPDLYSVGGRLFF | TGTGCCAGCAGCCCTCCAGACCTCTATAGCGTGGGAGGTAGACTGTTTTTT
TRBJ2-1 | TRBD2 | - | TRBV7-6 | CASSQGGRSYNEQFF | TGTGCCAGCAGCCAAGGCGGGAGGTCCTACAATGAGCAGTTCTTC
TRBJ1-1 | TRBD1 | - | TRBV4-1 | CASSHAPDRANTEAFF | TGCGCCAGCAGCCACGCGCCAGACAGGGCGAACACTGAAGCTTTCTTT
TRBJ1-1 | - | - | TRBV19 | CASITVEGREAFF | TGTGCCAGTATTACCGTCGAGGGTAGAGAAGCTTTCTTT
TRBJ1-2 | TRBD1 | few | TRBV30 | CAWSPGQAKIYGYTF | TGTGCCTGGAGCCCGGGACAGGCGAAGATCTATGGCTACACCTTC
TRBJ1-2 | TRBD1 | - | TRBV2 | CASRGRDRGGYTF | TGTGCCAGCCGGGGGAGAGACAGGGGAGGCTACACCTTC
TRBJ2-3 | - | - | TRBV5-6 | CASSLVSLVGDTQYF | TGTGCCAGCAGCTTGGTTTCGCTAGTGGGAGATACGCAGTATTTT
TRBJ2-2 | TRBD2 | - | TRBV5-4 | CASSAGLAGVSTGELFF | TGTGCCAGCAGCGCCGGACTAGCGGGAGTGAGCACCGGGGAGCTGTTTTTT
TRBJ1-2 | - | - | TRBV18 | CASSPYSGLNYGYTF | TGTGCCAGCTCACCATACTCAGGTCTTAACTATGGCTACACCTTC
TRBJ2-7 | - | - | TRBV4-3 | CASSQEHDSYEQYF | TGCGCCAGCAGCCAAGAACACGATTCCTACGAGCAGTACTTC
TRBJ2-4 | - | - | TRBV9 | CASSVLAQGGGGNIQYF | TGTGCCAGCAGCGTACTTGCGCAAGGGGGGGGAGGCAACATTCAGTACTTC
TRBJ2-3 | - | - | TRBV5-4 | CASSLGGASTDTQYF | TGTGCCAGCAGCTTGGGTGGGGCAAGCACAGATACGCAGTATTTT
TRBJ1-4 | TRBD1 | - | TRBV7-9 | CASSLGDRPNEKLFF | TGTGCCAGCAGCTTAGGGGACAGGCCTAATGAAAAACTGTTTTTT
TRBJ2-7 | - | - | TRBV7-2 | CASSPRSSVLYEQYF | TGTGCCAGCAGCCCCAGGTCGAGTGTTTTATACGAGCAGTACTTC
TRBJ1-4 | TRBD1 | - | TRBV18 | CASSPRQGCPEKLFF | TGTGCCAGCTCACCACGACAGGGTTGCCCTGAAAAACTGTTTTTT
TRBJ2-2 | TRBD2 | - | TRBV11-2 | CASSSVGGGTGELFF | TGTGCCAGCAGCTCGGTCGGGGGGGGCACCGGGGAGCTGTTTTTT
TRBJ1-4 | - | - | TRBV5-1 | CASSLTDEKLFF | TGCGCCAGCAGCTTGACAGATGAAAAACTGTTTTTT
TRBJ2-7 | TRBD1 | - | TRBV27 | CASSGGQGHSSYEQYF | TGTGCCAGCAGTGGGGGACAGGGGCACAGCTCCTACGAGCAGTACTTC